This T cell receptor (beta chain) was captured by sequencing in a study of T cell repertoires in cytomegalovirus infection. The CDR3 is 13 amino acids. V was clipped by 1 base and J by 8 bases, with 11 bases between them. The germline gives CDR1 SGHTA, CDR2 FQGNSA. TCRdb reanalysed the reads using MiXCR and keeps one entry per CDR3 protein. This repertoire shows 150,000 to 160,000 distinct CDR3 sequences, around 20% found once; its top ten account for approximately 11%. Sequences were obtained from PBMCs. The chain carries TRBV7-2 and TRBJ1-2; D perhaps matches TRBD1 (6 bases). The TCR was taken from a human donor in good health (CMV status not recorded). Some clones in this sample may be carry-over from other donors' samples. CDR3 sequence: CASSLGTVKGYTF. CDR3 nucleotide sequence: TGTGCCAGCAGCTTAGGGACAGTTAAGGGCTACACCTTC.